This TCR beta chain comes out of a study of T cell responses to AZD1222 COVID-19 vaccine. Points from the study as a whole: It was only a handful of AZD1222 recipients who were seropositive at baseline. Clonal diversity was possibly underestimated, and white British individuals and females predominated among donors. Along spike, vaccine-associated CD4 TCRs were found throughout, with dominance at 160-218 and 743-854. Nearly half of spike-specific TCRs reportedly target unmutated variant regions.

Of note for this clone: The antigen is not known.

Germline V gene data show CDR1 as SGHRS and CDR2 as YFSETQ. CDR3 length: 13 amino acids. The V end lost 2 bases, the J end lost 10 bases, and 10 bases lay between the germline ends. Assay used: immunoSEQ multiplex PCR; TCRdb lists only in-frame clones, some missing. Of roughly 150,000 clones in the sample, approximately 88% were seen once. This TCR came from an adult in good health. J is TRBJ1-6 and V is TRBV5-1; D is ambiguous. The source material was peripheral blood, sampled on day 0 of AZD1222 vaccination. The CDR3 sequence: CASSFDPESPLHF. The CDR3 nucleotides read TGCGCCAGCAGCTTTGACCCAGAATCACCCCTCCACTTT.